The 14 T cell receptor beta chains below were found in one sample sequenced in a study of cytotoxic CD8 clonotypes in ibrutinib-treated CLL. Clones were read by immunoSEQ multiplex PCR, and TCRdb kept only the in-frame ones, dropping some. Of about 180,000 clones listed, about 84% are singletons. The source was PBMCs, collected after 24 months of ibrutinib treatment. The origin of the receptors is a human donor with chronic lymphocytic leukemia.

The rearrangement joins TRBV28 to TRBJ2-2; 8 bases map to TRBD2. Germline values: CDR1 MDHEN, CDR2 SYDVKM. V lost 6 bases, J lost 5 bases, and 20 bases stayed unmatched. The CDR3 consists of 19 residues. The CDR3 loop is CASSHLGNRVVAGTGELFF. The CDR3 DNA reads TGTGCCAGCAGCCACCTAGGAAACAGGGTGGTAGCGGGAACCGGGGAGCTGTTTTTT.

The chain has TRBV11-2 and TRBJ2-7; a weak D match, TRBD1 (6 bases). The germline gives CDR1 SGHAT, CDR2 FQNNGV. CDR3 size: 16 residues. The V end was cut by 0 bases, the J end by 5 bases, with 17 bases between. The DNA for the CDR3 is TGTGCCAGCAGCTTAGAGTCGGTGAGATGGGGGCACGAGCAGTACTTC. Protein: CASSLESVRWGHEQYF.

The V call is TRBV6-5, the J call TRBJ1-2; D ambiguous. The CDR3 has 16 amino acids. Trimming stripped 2 bases from V and 4 bases from J, with 17 bases between. Germline lookup yields CDR1 MNHEY and CDR2 SVGAGI. The CDR3 is CASSYVPWERTYGYTF. Written as DNA, the CDR3 is TGTGCCAGCAGTTACGTTCCGTGGGAACGAACCTATGGCTACACCTTC.

The chain carries TRBV28 and TRBJ1-2; possibly TRBD1 for D (5 bases). Germline CDR1 reads MDHEN; CDR2 reads SYDVKM. Deletions cut 1 base from V and 0 bases from J, with 12 bases between. The CDR3 consists of 16 residues. The CDR3 DNA reads TGTGCCAGCAGTTTATTTCTCCAACAGGCTAACTATGGCTACACCTTC. Its translation: CASSLFLQQANYGYTF.

The chain links TRBV5-6 to TRBJ2-7; D might be TRBD1 (6 bases). In germline, CDR1 is SGHDT, CDR2 YYEEEE. The CDR3 is 14 amino acids. Trimming shortened V by 4 bases and J by 4 bases, and 15 bases separated the two germline ends. In nucleotides, the CDR3 is TGTGCCAGCAGCCCAACAGGACAGCTATACGAGCAGTACTTC. Its translation: CASSPTGQLYEQYF.

The rearrangement uses TRBV5-1 and TRBJ2-7; D might be TRBD2 (5 bases). This CDR3 contains 15 residues. The V gene lost 0 bases and the J gene lost 3 bases, with 13 bases spanning the gap. The germline V gene encodes CDR1 SGHRS and CDR2 YFSETQ. CDR3 amino acids: CASSLDISAGYEQYF. The CDR3 DNA reads TGCGCCAGCAGCTTGGACATTTCGGCGGGCTACGAGCAGTACTTC.

In this sample, this clone turned up a few times. The chain uses TRBV4-2 and TRBJ1-1; 7 nucleotides agree with TRBD1. This CDR3 has 15 residues. Germline CDR1 LGHNA, CDR2 YNFKEQ. V shed 1 base, J shed 6 bases, and the junction held 8 bases outside the gene matches. The chain's CDR3 is CASSQVLTGQSEAFF. The CDR3 DNA reads TGTGCCAGCAGCCAAGTTTTGACAGGGCAATCTGAAGCTTTCTTT.

The chain is built from TRBV19 and TRBJ1-1, with a possible D match to TRBD1 (6 bases). There are 16 residues in the CDR3. CDR1 and CDR2 from the germline V gene are LNHDA and SQIVND (reference sequence). V was clipped by 7 bases and J by 3 bases, with 21 bases between them. The CDR3 nucleotides read TGTGCCAGTACCCCGCCCAACAGGGTATGGGACACTGAAGCTTTCTTT. Amino acids: CASTPPNRVWDTEAFF.

The rearrangement joins TRBV5-1 to TRBJ2-3, with TRBD2 matching 9 bases. CDR1 and CDR2 from the germline V gene are SGHRS and YFSETQ. The CDR3 runs to 15 residues. V lost 5 bases to trimming and J lost 4 bases; unmatched junction nucleotides: 8. CDR3 protein: CASSTSGLIPDTQYF. CDR3 coding DNA: TGCGCCAGCAGTACTAGCGGGCTCATACCAGATACGCAGTATTTT.

CDR3 in amino acids: CASSKISGIGTNGTEGPQHF. CDR3 bases: TGTGCCAGCAGCAAGATAAGTGGTATTGGGACAAACGGTACTGAAGGGCCCCAGCATTTT. The rearrangement joins TRBV21-1 to TRBJ1-5; the table's D call, TRBD1, has no DNA check behind it. TRBV21-1 is reported as a pseudogene. CDR3 length equals 20 residues.

The chain couples TRBV30 to TRBJ1-3; D is unresolved. CDR1 and CDR2 from the germline V gene are GTSNPN and SVGIG (reference sequence). This CDR3 contains 14 residues. The ends were cut back, 1 base at V and 0 bases at J, with 7 bases in the middle. CDR3 region: CAWSGQNSGNTIYF. Here the CDR3 DNA reads TGTGCCTGGAGTGGACAAAACTCTGGAAACACCATATATTTT.

This chain uses TRBV9 with TRBJ1-2, with a possible D match to TRBD1 (5 bases). This CDR3 has 13 residues. Deletions cut 5 bases from V and 8 bases from J, with 16 bases between. Germline V gene data show CDR1 as SGDLS and CDR2 as YYNGEE. In DNA form, the CDR3 reads TGTGCCAGCAGTTTCGGGGGAGGGAACGGCTACACCTTC. Protein product: CASSFGGGNGYTF.

V is TRBV5-6 and J is TRBJ2-3; D may be TRBD2 (6 bases). CDR3 length: 14 residues. V was shortened by 10 bases and J by 1 base, with 16 bases between the two germline ends. Germline values: CDR1 SGHDT, CDR2 YYEEEE. CDR3 bases: TGTGCCCAAGACGGGGGAGACGGCACAGATACGCAGTATTTT. Protein product: CAQDGGDGTDTQYF.

This chain uses TRBV6-6 with TRBJ2-7; D is unclear. The CDR3 has 12 amino acids. CDR1 and CDR2 (germline): MNHNY, SVGAGI (reference sequence). V lost 6 bases and J lost 0, with 6 bases in between. The CDR3 bases are TGTGCCAGCAGCCACCCCTCCTACGAGCAGTACTTC. Translated, it gives CASSHPSYEQYF.